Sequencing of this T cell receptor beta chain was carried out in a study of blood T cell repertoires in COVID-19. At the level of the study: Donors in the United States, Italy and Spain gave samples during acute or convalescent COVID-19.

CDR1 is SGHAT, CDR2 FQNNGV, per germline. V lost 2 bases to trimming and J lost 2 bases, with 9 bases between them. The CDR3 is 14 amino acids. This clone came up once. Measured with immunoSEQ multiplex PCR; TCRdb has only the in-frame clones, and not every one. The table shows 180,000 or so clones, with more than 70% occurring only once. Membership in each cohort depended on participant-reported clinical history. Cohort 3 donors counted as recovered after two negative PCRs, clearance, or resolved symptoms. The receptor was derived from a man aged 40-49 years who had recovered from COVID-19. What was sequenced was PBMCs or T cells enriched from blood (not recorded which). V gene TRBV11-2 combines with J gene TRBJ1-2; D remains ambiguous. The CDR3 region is CASSLTDKNYGYTF. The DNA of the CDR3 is TGTGCCAGCAGCTTAACCGACAAGAACTATGGCTACACCTTC.